These 21 T cell receptor beta chains originate from one sample sequenced in a study of T cell responses to AZD1222 COVID-19 vaccine. Clones were sequenced by immunoSEQ multiplex PCR, and TCRdb holds only the in-frame ones, with some missing. The repertoire holds under 150,000 clones, 85% to 90% seen once, with 1.5% to 2% in the top ten. The material was peripheral blood, obtained 28 days after the second AZD1222 dose. These receptors came from an adult who received the AZD1222 COVID-19 vaccine.

The chain joins TRBV5-4 to TRBJ1-4, with 9 bases aligning to TRBD1. The CDR3 runs 15 residues. Germline CDR1 reads SGHNT; CDR2 reads YYREEE (reference sequence). V gave up 4 bases and J gave up 8 bases; unmatched junction bases: 9. This chain's CDR3 is CASSTIQGAREKLFF. Here the CDR3 DNA reads TGTGCCAGCAGCACCATACAGGGGGCGAGGGAAAAACTGTTTTTT.

The chain employs TRBV5-1 and TRBJ2-5; D assignment may be TRBD1 or TRBD2 (5 bases each). This CDR3 is 14 amino acids long. Per the germline V gene, CDR1 is SGHRS and CDR2 is YFSETQ. The ends were cut back, 2 bases at V and 1 base at J, with 9 bases in the middle. CDR3 bases: TGCGCCAGCAGCTTCCAGGGACCCCAAGAGACCCAGTACTTC. This translates into CASSFQGPQETQYF.

The CDR3 here is CASSNGLAGGYTDTQYF. As DNA, the CDR3 is TGTGCCAGCAGTAATGGACTAGCGGGAGGTTACACAGATACGCAGTATTTT. The rearrangement uses TRBV28 and TRBJ2-3; 14 bases fit TRBD2. The CDR3 spans 17 residues. The junction had 6 bases not matched to a gene; V was cut back by 5 bases and J by 2 bases. Germline CDR1 and CDR2: MDHEN and SYDVKM.

This clone is a singleton in its sample. DNA of the CDR3: TGTGCCAGCAGTAGGGTCCAAGAGACCCAGTACTTC. Encoded protein: CASSRVQETQYF. J is TRBJ2-5 and V is TRBV2; D unclear. Germline assignment: CDR1 SNHLY and CDR2 FYNNEI. The ends were cut back, 5 bases at V and 1 base at J, with 5 bases in the middle. The CDR3 sequence is 12 residues long.

The V and J genes are TRBV12-3 or TRBV12-4 and TRBJ1-2; 7 bases fit TRBD1. The junction had 6 bases not matched to a gene; V was cut back by 3 bases and J by 8 bases. The CDR3 has 13 residues. CDR3 sequence (DNA): TGTGCCAGCAGTTTCACAGGGGACCTGGGCTACACCTTC. It translates to CASSFTGDLGYTF.

The CDR3 here is CAWSQQGYEQYF. The CDR3 nucleotides are TGTGCCTGGAGTCAACAGGGGTACGAGCAGTACTTC. J is TRBJ2-7 and V is TRBV30, with TRBD1 identical over 7 bases. The CDR3 is made up of 12 amino acids. V lost 2 bases and J lost 4; bases outside the gene matches: 2. Germline CDR1 is GTSNPN and CDR2 is SVGIG (reference sequence).

In DNA, the CDR3 is TGTGCCAGCAGCGATCGACTAGCGGGAGGAACGACAGATACGCAGTATTTT. It translates to CASSDRLAGGTTDTQYF. The V gene is TRBV7-9, the J gene TRBJ2-3; TRBD2 matches at 13 bases. The germline V gene encodes CDR1 SEHNR and CDR2 FQNEAQ (reference sequence). The CDR3 contains 17 residues. After removal of 5 bases from V and 3 bases from J, the junction contained 8 bases not matched to a gene.

This CDR3 is CASSLSSSGVGVNEQYF. For the CDR3, the DNA is TGTGCCAGCAGCTTATCCTCCTCCGGGGTGGGGGTCAACGAGCAGTACTTC. The chain joins TRBV5-6 to TRBJ2-7, with D perhaps matching TRBD1 or TRBD2 (5 bases each). This CDR3 is 17 amino acids long. CDR1 SGHDT and CDR2 YYEEEE come from the germline V gene. Trimming took 2 bases from V and 5 from J, leaving 23 bases between them.

V gene TRBV7-9 combines with J gene TRBJ1-4; the D gene is possibly TRBD1 (6 bases). The CDR3 spans 17 residues. The germline CDR1 and CDR2 sequences are SEHNR and FQNEAQ (reference sequence). V was trimmed by 5 bases and J by 0 bases, leaving 16 bases between them. The CDR3 DNA follows: TGTGCCAGCAGCCCCCGGGGGCCTAGTGCAACTAATGAAAAACTGTTTTTT. The encoded protein is CASSPRGPSATNEKLFF.

The rearrangement joins TRBV19 to TRBJ1-2; 8 bases align to TRBD1. CDR1 LNHDA and CDR2 SQIVND come from the germline V gene (reference sequence). CDR3 size: 16 residues. V lost 1 base to trimming and J lost 4 bases; unmatched junction nucleotides: 8. CDR3 coding DNA: TGTGCCAGTAGTATAGGGAGACAGGGGTCTCTCTATGGCTACACCTTC. It translates to CASSIGRQGSLYGYTF.

The chain links TRBV11-1 to TRBJ2-7; D is uncertain. The length of the CDR3 is 14 residues. Germline CDR1 SGHAT, CDR2 FQDESV (reference sequence). The germline V and J ends were trimmed by 6 bases and 0 bases, with 12 bases remaining between them. The CDR3 here is CASRISISSYEQYV. CDR3 DNA sequence: TGTGCCAGCAGAATCTCAATTAGCTCCTACGAGCAGTACGTC.

This chain joins TRBV14 and TRBJ1-3; D is uncertain. In germline, CDR1 is SGHDN, CDR2 FVKESK. The CDR3 loop spans 15 amino acids. The V and J ends lost 1 base and 5 bases respectively, with 12 bases between them. Here the CDR3 reads CASSQVTDVRNTIYF. In nucleotides, the CDR3 is TGTGCCAGCAGCCAAGTAACAGATGTGCGAAACACCATATATTTT.

The chain couples TRBV28 to TRBJ2-1; 8 bases align to TRBD2. Germline lookup yields CDR1 MDHEN and CDR2 SYDVKM. This CDR3 is 16 amino acids long. The trim removed 3 bases at V and 4 bases at J, leaving 8 bases unmatched. In nucleotides, the CDR3 is TGTGCCAGCAGTTTCGGGGGCGGGGGGAATTACAATGAGCAGTTCTTC. This encodes CASSFGGGGNYNEQFF.

This chain joins TRBV5-6 and TRBJ2-1; D gene unclear. V lost 1 base, J lost 7 bases, and 15 bases lay in between. From germline, CDR1 is SGHDT and CDR2 YYEEEE. There are 15 residues in the CDR3. As DNA, the CDR3 is TGTGCCAGCAGCTTGTTCGAGCTAGGGTGGAATGAGCAGTTCTTC. This encodes CASSLFELGWNEQFF.

The chain couples TRBV27 to TRBJ2-2, with 8 bases identical to TRBD2. Germline CDR1 is MNHEY and CDR2 is SMNVEV (reference sequence). The CDR3 is 19 residues long. Trimming took 2 bases from V and 4 from J; bases not matched to a gene: 15. CDR3 in amino acids: CASSLVGTRRIASTGELFF. Written as DNA, the CDR3 is TGTGCCAGCAGTTTAGTAGGGACTAGGAGGATTGCGAGCACCGGGGAGCTGTTTTTT.

The chain combines TRBV7-2 with TRBJ1-3; the D gene is possibly TRBD1 (5 bases). Germline V gene sequence: CDR1 SGHTA, CDR2 FQGNSA. The V gene lost 6 bases and the J gene lost 9 bases, with 21 bases spanning the gap. The CDR3 is made up of 15 amino acids. As DNA, the CDR3 is TGTGCCAGCAGTATCTCCAGGGCGGGCGGCGGCACCATATATTTT. This translates into CASSISRAGGGTIYF.

This rearrangement joins TRBV4-3 to TRBJ1-4, with TRBD1 as a possible D gene (6 bases). This CDR3 contains 16 residues. Looked up from germline, CDR1 is LGHNA and CDR2 is YSLEER. V lost 0 bases, J lost 3 bases, and 11 bases lay in between. The DNA of the CDR3 is TGCGCCAGCAGCCAAGACCACAGGGCCTCTAATGAAAAACTGTTTTTT. It specifies CASSQDHRASNEKLFF.

The chain is built from TRBV5-1 and TRBJ2-1; 9 bases are a match to TRBD1. The CDR3 length is 16 residues. Trimming cost V 3 bases and J 5 bases; bases outside gene matches: 9. The V gene's germline CDR1 is SGHRS and CDR2 YFSETQ. For the CDR3, the DNA is TGCGCCAGCAGCTCAAACAGGGGGCTGGCGGACAATGAGCAGTTCTTC. Its protein is CASSSNRGLADNEQFF.

The chain carries TRBV5-1 and TRBJ2-2; 7 bases align to TRBD1. The CDR3 totals 15 residues. Germline values: CDR1 SGHRS, CDR2 YFSETQ. J lost 3 bases, V lost 2 bases, and 4 bases had no gene match. In DNA form, the CDR3 reads TGCGCCAGCAGCTTATCACAGGGGTACACCGGGGAGCTGTTTTTT. Translation: CASSLSQGYTGELFF.

CDR3 DNA: TGTGCCAGTGTTCGCCTACAGGGAGCGAACACTGAAGCTTTCTTT. It encodes CASVRLQGANTEAFF. The J gene is TRBJ1-1, the V gene TRBV6-5, with D possibly matching TRBD1 (6 bases). The V end lost 9 bases, the J end lost 1 base, and 18 bases lay between the germline ends. This CDR3 spans 15 amino acids. Per germline, CDR1 MNHEY and CDR2 SVGAGI.

The chain is built from TRBV6-5 and TRBJ2-3; the D call may be TRBD1 or TRBD2 (6 bases each). The germline CDR1 and CDR2 sequences are MNHEY and SVGAGI. Trimming removed 6 bases from V and 4 bases from J, with 14 bases in between. The CDR3 covers 14 residues. CDR3 bases: TGTGCCAGCAGAGGGGGGCTTAGGTCAGATACGCAGTATTTT. It encodes CASRGGLRSDTQYF.